Presented here are 23 T cell receptor beta chains from one specimen sequenced in a study of T cell repertoires in cytomegalovirus infection. TCRdb redid the calling of the reads with MiXCR, one entry per CDR3 protein. Of 65,000 to 90,000 distinct CDR3 sequences in the sample, 3.7% were seen once. What was sequenced was PBMCs. The receptor set was obtained from a human donor in good health (CMV status not recorded). Some clones in this sample may be carry-over from other donors' samples.

This clonotype was detected once. A read error is possible here, since a much larger clone lies one base away. A read error is likely, as this CDR3 ends without the conserved phenylalanine or tryptophan. The chain joins TRBV12-3 or TRBV12-4 to TRBJ1-5; no firm D call. V lost 4 bases and J lost 5, with 9 bases in between. There are 13 residues in the CDR3. The CDR3 sequence: CASSSWIHQPQHL. The DNA for the CDR3 is TGTGCCAGCAGTTCATGGATACATCAGCCCCAGCATCTT.

This clonotype was found many times. The chain joins TRBV12-3 or TRBV12-4 to TRBJ1-2, with unresolved D. This CDR3 is 13 amino acids long. V lost 3 bases to trimming and J lost 6 bases, with 11 bases between them. The CDR3 protein is CASSFTLRDGYTF. The CDR3 DNA reads as TGTGCCAGCAGTTTCACACTGAGGGATGGCTACACCTTC.

This clonotype was recorded at least ten times. V and J are TRBV28 and TRBJ2-6; tentatively, D is TRBD1 or TRBD2 (5 bases each). Trimming removed 6 bases at V and 0 bases at J, with 12 bases between. Germline V gives CDR1 MDHEN, CDR2 SYDVKM. There are 16 residues in the CDR3. The CDR3 nucleotides read TGTGCCAGCAGCACGGGGCAACTCTCTGGGGCCAACGTCCTGACTTTC. Amino acids: CASSTGQLSGANVLTF.

At least ten counts were recorded for this clonotype. The chain recombines TRBV7-2 with TRBJ2-4, with D possibly being TRBD2 (6 bases). This CDR3 comprises 14 residues. The germline V gene has CDR1 SGHTA and CDR2 FQGNSA. With 8 bases removed from V and 3 bases from J, the gap between germline ends came to 14 bases. Here the CDR3 reads CASANGGVKNIQYF. Here the CDR3 DNA reads TGTGCCAGCGCCAACGGCGGGGTCAAAAACATTCAGTACTTC. Using reference TRBV7-2 and TRBJ2-4 for the parts outside the CDR3, the full variable domain is GAGVSQSPSNKVTEKGKDVELRCDPISGHTALYWYRQSLGQGLEFLIYFQGNSAPDKSGLPSDRFSAERTGGSVSTLTIQRTQQEDSAVYLCASANGGVKNIQYFGAGTRLSVL.

Ten or more counts support this clonotype. In DNA form, the CDR3 reads TGTGCCAGCAGCTTCCAGGGCTCTCCCCTCCACTTT. Translated, it gives CASSFQGSPLHF. The gene calls are TRBV7-2 and TRBJ1-6; TRBD1 is a possible D gene (5 bases). V was trimmed by 3 bases and J by 13 bases, leaving 10 bases between them. The V gene's germline CDR1 is SGHTA and CDR2 FQGNSA. The CDR3 extends over 12 amino acids.

This clonotype was seen at least ten times. The V call is TRBV6-1, the J call TRBJ1-1; no clear D gene. Looked up from germline, CDR1 is MNHNS and CDR2 is SASEGT. The CDR3 covers 13 residues. Deletions cut 3 bases from V and 3 bases from J, with 8 bases between. CDR3 amino acids: CASSDTRYTEAFF. The DNA of the CDR3 is TGTGCCAGCAGTGATACACGATACACTGAAGCTTTCTTT.

In this sample, this clonotype turned up many times. This rearrangement joins TRBV6-5 to TRBJ1-2; TRBD1 aligns across 7 bases. This CDR3 comprises 14 residues. V shed 0 bases and J 2 bases; nucleotides not matched to a gene: 0. CDR1 MNHEY and CDR2 SVGAGI come from the germline V gene. In nucleotides, the CDR3 is TGTGCCAGCAGTTACTCAGGGGGCAACTATGGCTACACCTTC. Translating gives CASSYSGGNYGYTF.

This clonotype was counted at least ten times. V and J are TRBV19 and TRBJ1-4, with D perhaps TRBD1 (5 bases). The CDR3 covers 15 residues. Germline V CDR1 and CDR2: LNHDA, SQIVND (reference sequence). Trimming took off 8 bases at V and 5 bases at J, with 18 bases between the two ends. The CDR3: CASGWRGSGNEKLFF. CDR3 in DNA: TGTGCCAGTGGGTGGCGGGGATCAGGGAATGAAAAACTGTTTTTT. Looking up the rest from reference TRBV19 and TRBJ1-4 gives the full variable domain: DGGITQSPKYLFRKEGQNVTLSCEQNLNHDAMYWYRQDPGQGLRLIYYSQIVNDFQKGDIAEGYSVSREKKESFPLTVTSAQKNPTAFYLCASGWRGSGNEKLFFGSGTQLSVL.

This clonotype showed up many times. V usage is TRBV2 and J usage is TRBJ1-5; the match to TRBD1 covers 9 bases. V dropped 8 bases and J dropped 3; count of bases not matched to a gene: 5. This CDR3 region has 14 residues. Germline values: CDR1 SNHLY, CDR2 FYNNEI. The CDR3 nucleotides are TGTGCCAGCCGACGGGACAGGGACAATCAGCCCCAGCATTTT. The encoded protein is CASRRDRDNQPQHF. Full variable domain (rest looked up from reference TRBV2 and TRBJ1-5): EPEVTQTPSHQVTQMGQEVILRCVPISNHLYFYWYRQILGQKVEFLVSFYNNEISEKSEIFDDQFSVERPDGSNFTLKIRSTKLEDSAMYFCASRRDRDNQPQHFGDGTRLSIL.

This clonotype was observed at least ten times. The chain employs TRBV28 and TRBJ1-2; TRBD1 is a possible D gene (6 bases). V lost 8 bases, J lost 4 bases, and 14 bases lay in between. The CDR3 length is 13 residues. Per germline, CDR1 MDHEN and CDR2 SYDVKM. In DNA form, the CDR3 reads TGTGCCAGCGGGATTACAGGGCGCTATGGCTACACCTTC. Amino acids: CASGITGRYGYTF.

This clonotype has ten or more counts. This chain links TRBV7-9 with TRBJ1-1, with 8 bases fitting TRBD1. Germline V gene lookup returns CDR1 SEHNR and CDR2 FQNEAQ (reference sequence). V lost 7 bases and J lost 5; bases outside the gene matches: 9. CDR3 length: 14 amino acids. DNA for the CDR3: TGTGCCAGCAACTTGGACAGGGTGGTGACTGAAGCTTTCTTT. Amino acids: CASNLDRVVTEAFF.

This clonotype has a count of ten or more. CDR3 protein: CASSPDSSYNSPLHF. Here the CDR3 DNA reads TGTGCCAGCAGTCCGGACAGCTCCTATAATTCACCCCTCCACTTT. The rearrangement links TRBV2 to TRBJ1-6, with a possible D match to TRBD1 (6 bases). Trimming stripped 5 bases from V and 0 bases from J, with 8 bases between. This CDR3 has 15 amino acids. Looked up from germline, CDR1 is SNHLY and CDR2 is FYNNEI. The full variable domain, with the rest looked up from reference TRBV2 and TRBJ1-6, is EPEVTQTPSHQVTQMGQEVILRCVPISNHLYFYWYRQILGQKVEFLVSFYNNEISEKSEIFDDQFSVERPDGSNFTLKIRSTKLEDSAMYFCASSPDSSYNSPLHFGNGTRLTVT.

This clonotype was observed many times. The rearrangement uses TRBV29-1 and TRBJ2-7; no reliable D call. Looked up from germline, CDR1 is SQVTM and CDR2 is ANQGSEA. The CDR3 is made up of 11 amino acids. The V and J ends lost 7 bases and 3 bases respectively, with 10 bases between them. CDR3 region: CSADFNYEQYF. CDR3 in DNA: TGCAGCGCGGATTTTAACTACGAGCAGTACTTC.

This clonotype showed up many times. The chain couples TRBV6-2 or TRBV6-3 to TRBJ1-2; no definite D call. V lost 2 bases and J lost 9, with 7 bases in between. Germline V lookup: CDR1 MNHEY, CDR2 SVGEGT. CDR3 length equals 11 residues. The CDR3 protein is CASSYPTSYTF. The CDR3 coding sequence is TGTGCCAGCAGTTACCCCACGAGCTACACCTTC.

This clonotype was recorded many times. V usage is TRBV4-3 and J usage is TRBJ2-5; the match to TRBD1 covers 9 bases. Trimming cost V 4 bases and J 4 bases; bases outside gene matches: 10. Germline V CDR1 and CDR2: LGHNA, YSLEER. This CDR3 is 16 amino acids long. The CDR3 spells CASSRPGTGKGETQYF. CDR3 coding DNA: TGCGCCAGCAGCCGGCCCGGGACAGGGAAAGGAGAGACCCAGTACTTC.

This clonotype was detected ten times or more. The V and J genes are TRBV20-1 and TRBJ2-1; 7 bases line up with TRBD1. After removal of 3 bases from V and 5 bases from J, the junction contained 7 bases not matched to a gene. Germline V gene lookup returns CDR1 DFQATT and CDR2 SNEGSKA (reference sequence). The CDR3 covers 14 residues. CDR3 DNA sequence: TGCAGTGCTAGGGACAGGTTGTTCAACAATGAGCAGTTCTTC. Protein sequence: CSARDRLFNNEQFF.

There are many counts of this clonotype. This chain links TRBV7-2 with TRBJ2-3; D remains ambiguous. Germline CDR1 reads SGHTA; CDR2 reads FQGNSA. This CDR3 is 14 amino acids long. Trimming removed 6 bases from V and 1 base from J, with 11 bases in between. The chain's CDR3 is CASSHPSGTDTQYF. The CDR3 DNA reads TGTGCCAGCAGTCACCCCAGCGGCACAGATACGCAGTATTTT.

In this sample, this clonotype turned up many times. For the CDR3, the DNA is TGTGCCAGCAAGTCCGACAGGTATGAGCAGTTCTTC. It specifies CASKSDRYEQFF. The rearrangement joins TRBV4-2 to TRBJ2-1; TRBD1 is a possible D gene (6 bases). The germline V gene has CDR1 LGHNA and CDR2 YNFKEQ. CDR3 length: 12 residues. The V gene lost 7 bases and the J gene lost 8 bases, with 12 bases spanning the gap.

In its sample, this clonotype was seen many times. The chain links TRBV10-3 to TRBJ2-7; D is undetermined. This CDR3 has 12 residues. V was trimmed by 2 bases and J by 3 bases, leaving 5 bases between them. Germline loops: CDR1 ENHRY, CDR2 SYGVKD. The CDR3 loop reads CAISENLYEQYF. The CDR3 DNA sequence: TGTGCCATCAGTGAGAACCTCTACGAGCAGTACTTC.

This clonotype was detected ten times or more. The rearrangement uses TRBV7-2 and TRBJ2-2; 10 nucleotides agree with TRBD2. This CDR3 region has 15 residues. With 3 bases clipped from V and 12 bases from J, the junction kept 10 bases outside the gene matches. CDR1 and CDR2 from the germline V gene are SGHTA and FQGNSA. Written as DNA, the CDR3 is TGTGCCAGCAGCTTGATCAGCGGGGGGGCGTCAAAGCTGTTTTTT. Protein sequence: CASSLISGGASKLFF.

This clonotype was detected many times. V is TRBV7-6 and J is TRBJ2-2; D call uncertain. Germline assignment: CDR1 SGHVS and CDR2 FNYEAQ. This CDR3 is 13 amino acids long. V gave up 1 base and J gave up 8 bases, with 8 bases separating them. CDR3 residues: CASSLVVAGELFF. CDR3 bases: TGTGCCAGCAGCTTAGTCGTGGCTGGGGAGCTGTTTTTT.

This clonotype showed up many times. This sequence joins TRBV12-3 or TRBV12-4 and TRBJ1-4; maybe TRBD1 (5 bases). V gave up 5 bases and J gave up 0 bases, with 7 bases separating them. The CDR3 runs to 14 residues. The DNA of the CDR3 is TGTGCCAGCAGTGGGGACGCAACTAATGAAAAACTGTTTTTT. As protein: CASSGDATNEKLFF.

This clonotype came up many times. This chain connects TRBV30 to TRBJ2-5; D perhaps matches TRBD2 (5 bases). The CDR3 is made up of 13 amino acids. CDR1 and CDR2 from the germline V gene are GTSNPN and SVGIG (reference sequence). V was trimmed by 5 bases and J by 5 bases, leaving 15 bases between them. The CDR3 DNA reads TGTGCCTGGGACGGTCTAGCCGGGGAGACCCAGTACTTC. It specifies CAWDGLAGETQYF.